This T cell receptor beta chain was identified in a study of T cell repertoires in cytomegalovirus infection. With regard to this clonotype: The antigen remains undetermined.

TCRdb called the reads again in MiXCR, with one record for every CDR3 protein. Counted here are some 110,000 distinct CDR3 sequences, roughly a tenth occurring once; the ten biggest clones make up about 32%. CDR1 and CDR2 (germline): MDHEN, SYDVKM. Trimming took off 7 bases at V and 4 bases at J, with 11 bases between the two ends. The CDR3 runs to 13 residues. The sample consisted of PBMCs, sequenced either directly or after in vitro stimulation (not recorded which). This clonotype originated in a human donor in good health (CMV status not recorded). Some clones in this sample may be carry-over from other donors' samples. The chain joins TRBV28 to TRBJ1-5; possible D gene TRBD1, 6 bases. In DNA form, the CDR3 reads TGTGCCAGCATCCCAGGGGATAATCAGCCCCAGCATTTT. This sequence encodes CASIPGDNQPQHF.